This T cell receptor (beta chain) originates from a study of shared clonotypes between healthy human individuals. Libraries were prepared by immunoSEQ multiplex PCR; TCRdb keeps only in-frame clonotypes and omits some of them. The table records fewer than 700,000 clones, around 80% of them present only once. V lost 5 bases to trimming and J lost 4 bases; unmatched junction nucleotides: 8. Germline-derived CDR1 and CDR2 are SGHVS and FQNEAQ. The CDR3 loop spans 17 amino acids. The unsorted samples took around 93 million PBMCs to get genomic DNA. The receptor comes from a middle-aged woman in good health. Some clones in this sample may be carry-over from other donors' samples. Sequencing input: PBMCs. The J gene is TRBJ2-1, the V gene TRBV7-8; 13 nucleotides match TRBD2. In DNA form, the CDR3 reads TGTGCCAGCAGCCCCACCTCACTAGCGGGAGGGTACAATGAGCAGTTCTTC. Translating it yields CASSPTSLAGGYNEQFF.